This T cell receptor beta chain was found in a study of T cells in women clearing cervical HPV infection. Study in general: Women with histologically confirmed HPV16-related CIN3 or worse, 2 with invasive cancer, served as cases.

Sequencing used immunoSEQ multiplex PCR; TCRdb keeps in-frame clones, though not all of them. The sample table includes 25,000 to 35,000 clones. As concerns this clone: An end of the junction differs from the germline gene, which may be a read error. The observed sequence ends 3 residues before the CDR3 terminus, with the missing tail filled in from the germline J gene.

This CDR3 comprises 14 residues. The germline gives CDR1 LGHNA, CDR2 YNFKEQ. Each participant carried one incident cervical HPV16 infection only. HPV was found by MY09/MY11 PCR and dot-blot genotyping. Material: blood buffy coat. V is TRBV4-2 and J is TRBJ2-3, with a weak D call TRBD2 (5 bases). This clonotype was sampled from a woman between 18 and 70 years old with a cervical HPV16 infection that either progressed to CIN3+ or cleared (not recorded which). CDR3 DNA (partial): TGCGCCAGCAGCCACCTTTTACGGGGAGAGACG. Encoded protein: CASSHLLRGET. The entire CDR3 reads CASSHLLRGETQYF.